These T cell receptor beta chains were read from a single sample in a study of T cell repertoires in cytomegalovirus infection. TCRdb fed the reads into MiXCR, producing one record per CDR3 protein. The sample has over 150,000 distinct CDR3 sequences, about 17% seen once; the top ten hold about 23%. Sequencing used CD8+ T cells from PBMCs. These receptors originate from a human donor in good health (CMV status not recorded). Some clones in this sample may be carry-over from other donors' samples. The CDR3 runs from the conserved cysteine through the conserved F or W. Each record gives: J gene, clone size, V gene, CDR3 length, D gene, CDR3 protein, CDR3 DNA. The D gene is left open where the match is weak. Where a row states a size, it is once, few, many or the class of an expanded clone; other rows omit it.

TRBJ2-3 few TRBV4-1 14 TRBD2 CASNTGGAADTQYF TGCGCCAGCAATACCGGGGGGGCCGCAGATACGCAGTATTTT
TRBJ1-1 few TRBV5-4 13 . CASSYTGLAEAFF TGTGCCAGCAGCTACACAGGGCTGGCTGAAGCTTTCTTT
TRBJ2-3 . TRBV7-9 17 TRBD2 CASSLANAGGSTDTQYF TGTGCCAGCAGCTTAGCTAATGCGGGGGGGAGCACAGATACGCAGTATTTT
TRBJ1-4 . TRBV4-3 16 . CASSQNGQSLNEKLFF TGCGCCAGCAGCCAAAACGGACAGAGCCTTAATGAAAAACTGTTTTTT
TRBJ1-4 few TRBV5-6 14 . CASSSGRFNEKLFF TGTGCCAGCAGTTCGGGACGGTTCAATGAAAAACTGTTTTTT
TRBJ2-2 few TRBV20-1 12 . CSAWGTTGELFF TGCAGTGCCTGGGGAACCACCGGGGAGCTGTTTTTT
TRBJ1-1 . TRBV7-6 14 . CASSLEQANTEAFF TGTGCCAGCAGCTTAGAGCAGGCGAACACTGAAGCTTTCTTT
TRBJ2-2 many TRBV4-1 15 . CASSQEGAPGRELFF TGCGCCAGCAGCCAAGAGGGGGCGCCCGGCAGGGAGCTGTTTTTT
TRBJ1-2 medium-sized TRBV7-9 15 . CASTRPSGPDYGYTF TGTGCCAGCACCAGACCGTCAGGCCCAGACTATGGCTACACCTTC
TRBJ2-7 few TRBV9 15 . CASSVEGGSSYEQYF TGTGCCAGCAGCGTAGAGGGGGGGTCATCCTACGAGCAGTACTTC
TRBJ2-2 few TRBV6-5 18 TRBD2 CASSPLRAGGPWTGELFF TGTGCCAGCAGTCCTCTCCGGGCGGGGGGGCCCTGGACCGGGGAGCTGTTTTTT
TRBJ2-7 . TRBV7-2 14 . CASSTRDASDEQYF TGTGCCAGCAGCACCCGGGACGCTTCGGACGAGCAGTACTTC
TRBJ1-2 . TRBV10-3 16 . CAISESKRGEKFGYTF TGTGCCATCAGTGAGTCGAAGCGGGGGGAGAAGTTTGGCTACACCTTC
TRBJ1-6 few TRBV6-2/TRBV6-3 14 . CASGRGAYNSPLHF TGTGCCAGCGGAAGGGGCGCCTATAATTCACCCCTCCACTTT
TRBJ1-2 once TRBV10-3 18 TRBD1 CAISETLTGAVWNYGYTF TGTGCCATCAGTGAGACGTTGACAGGGGCGGTTTGGAACTATGGCTACACCTTC
TRBJ2-7 few TRBV4-3 15 . CASSQDQGPNYEQYF TGCGCCAGCAGCCAAGATCAAGGACCTAACTACGAGCAGTACTTC
TRBJ1-5 . TRBV5-6 14 TRBD1 CASSVQGSNQPQHF TGTGCCAGCAGCGTACAGGGGAGCAATCAGCCCCAGCATTTT
TRBJ2-3 . TRBV7-3 14 . CASSMSGLTDTQYF TGTGCCAGCAGCATGAGCGGGCTCACAGATACGCAGTATTTT
TRBJ2-1 few TRBV7-9 13 . CASSVQGYNEQFF TGTGCCAGCAGCGTCCAGGGCTACAATGAGCAGTTCTTC
TRBJ2-7 . TRBV3-1 15 . CASSQLRTLSYEQYF TGTGCCAGCAGCCAGCTCCGGACCCTCTCCTACGAGCAGTACTTC
TRBJ2-1 . TRBV6-1 15 . CASSLPWGSYNEQFF TGTGCCAGCAGTCTACCATGGGGGTCTTACAATGAGCAGTTCTTC
TRBJ1-1 . TRBV7-6 13 TRBD1 CASSSERDSEAFF TGTGCCAGCAGCTCTGAAAGGGACAGTGAAGCTTTCTTT
TRBJ2-1 . TRBV7-2 17 TRBD2 CASSLTGGWGGLGEQFF TGTGCCAGCAGCCTGACGGGAGGGTGGGGGGGATTGGGAGAGCAGTTCTTC
TRBJ2-3 . TRBV7-6 13 . CASSLTEVDTQYF TGTGCCAGCAGCCTTACGGAGGTCGATACGCAGTATTTT
TRBJ2-7 few TRBV6-5 15 TRBD1 CASSGDREYDDEQYF TGTGCCAGCAGTGGGGACAGGGAATACGACGACGAGCAGTACTTC
TRBJ1-4 few TRBV20-1 14 . CSARARPVGEKLFF TGCAGTGCTAGAGCCCGTCCCGTAGGTGAAAAACTGTTTTTT
TRBJ2-2 few TRBV20-1 12 TRBD2 CSADGGAGELFF TGCAGTGCCGACGGGGGGGCCGGGGAGCTGTTTTTT
TRBJ2-3 few TRBV9 16 . CASSGRTGGDLRGQYF TGTGCCAGCAGCGGACGGACAGGAGGGGATCTTCGGGGGCAGTATTTT
TRBJ2-5 . TRBV6-1 14 . CASSEFGPQETQYF TGTGCCAGCAGTGAATTCGGACCTCAAGAGACCCAGTACTTC
TRBJ1-1 . TRBV7-9 14 . CASSLDTRTLGAFF TGTGCCAGCAGCTTGGACACCCGAACATTGGGGGCTTTCTTT
TRBJ2-2 . TRBV7-2 16 TRBD1 CASSEDRVYGTGELFF TGTGCCAGCAGCGAAGACAGGGTCTACGGCACCGGGGAGCTGTTTTTT
TRBJ2-2 . TRBV7-7 16 TRBD1 CASSLLDRGPTGELFF TGTGCCAGCAGCCTCCTGGACAGGGGGCCCACCGGGGAGCTGTTTTTT
TRBJ2-7 . TRBV7-2 13 . CASSPKGSYEQYF TGTGCCAGCAGCCCGAAGGGTTCCTACGAGCAGTACTTC
TRBJ2-4 few TRBV20-1 13 TRBD2 CSPRGGIKNIQYF TGCAGCCCCCGGGGGGGGATAAAAAACATTCAGTACTTC
TRBJ1-1 few TRBV6-2/TRBV6-3 14 . CASSYPHLNTEAFF TGTGCCAGCAGTTACCCCCATTTGAACACTGAAGCTTTCTTT
TRBJ1-4 . TRBV5-1 15 TRBD1 CASSLGQGWDEKLFF TGCGCCAGCAGCTTGGGACAGGGTTGGGATGAAAAACTGTTTTTT
TRBJ2-1 . TRBV5-6 15 TRBD2 CASSFKRGPYNEQFF TGTGCCAGCAGCTTCAAGCGGGGGCCCTACAATGAGCAGTTCTTC
TRBJ1-6 few TRBV7-3 13 TRBD1 CASRSDRGAPLHF TGTGCCAGCAGGTCGGACAGGGGGGCACCCCTCCACTTT
TRBJ2-1 few TRBV2 14 . CATLSRGGRNEQFF TGTGCCACCCTGAGTCGTGGGGGCCGCAATGAGCAGTTCTTC
TRBJ1-1 . TRBV7-2 15 TRBD1 CASSLVERQGTEAFF TGTGCCAGCAGCTTAGTCGAGAGACAGGGTACTGAAGCTTTCTTT
TRBJ2-3 few TRBV11-2 17 . CASSLGGWAASTDTQYF TGTGCCAGCAGCTTAGGAGGGTGGGCGGCTAGCACAGATACGCAGTATTTT
TRBJ1-1 few TRBV28 20 . CASSSLIPQGPAARYTEAFF TGTGCCAGCAGTTCGTTGATCCCTCAGGGGCCGGCGGCCCGATACACTGAAGCTTTCTTT
TRBJ2-1 . TRBV7-9 16 TRBD2 CASSLRSSGEDNEQFF TGTGCCAGCAGCTTAAGGTCTAGCGGTGAAGACAATGAGCAGTTCTTC
TRBJ2-2 many TRBV7-2 17 . CASSLFPAAQPTGELFF TGTGCCAGCAGCTTATTTCCGGCCGCGCAACCCACCGGGGAGCTGTTTTTT
TRBJ1-1 few TRBV20-1 12 . CSARDRDLEAFF TGCAGTGCTAGAGATAGGGACCTTGAAGCTTTCTTT
TRBJ2-2 . TRBV12-3/TRBV12-4 16 . CASSPSGTAPTGELFF TGTGCCAGCAGCCCCTCCGGGACGGCCCCCACCGGGGAGCTGTTTTTT
TRBJ2-1 . TRBV7-6 16 TRBD2 CASSPWGGENYNEQFF TGTGCCAGCAGCCCATGGGGGGGGGAAAACTACAATGAGCAGTTCTTC
TRBJ1-5 . TRBV18 16 TRBD1 CASSPPGQGFSQPQHF TGTGCCAGCTCACCTCCGGGACAGGGATTCAGTCAGCCCCAGCATTTT
TRBJ2-1 . TRBV11-2 19 TRBD2 CASSLDASGGLSSYNEQFF TGTGCCAGCAGCTTAGATGCCAGCGGGGGACTGAGCTCCTACAATGAGCAGTTCTTC